Listed below are T cell receptor beta chains from one sample, sequenced in a study of blood T cell repertoires in COVID-19. The method was immunoSEQ multiplex PCR; TCRdb's version includes in-frame clones alone and lacks a portion of them. The sample has 130,000 to 150,000 clones; roughly four fifths are singletons. The sequenced sample consisted of peripheral blood. These TCRs come from a human donor in a cohort sampled during active COVID-19. The CDR3 runs from the conserved cysteine through the conserved F or W. D genes are given only for firm matches. Expanded clones get a size class; other rows say once, few or many, or leave the size out.

>TRBV6-1|TRBJ1-3|NA|NA
TGTGCCAGCAGTGAAGCTGACAGAACTTTTGGAAACACCATATATTTT
CASSEADRTFGNTIYF
>TRBV7-6|TRBJ2-3|TRBD2|NA
TGTGCCAGCAGCTTATCCCTAGCGGGGGGGTTTAATACGCAGTATTTT
CASSLSLAGGFNTQYF
>TRBV12-5|TRBJ1-6|TRBD1|NA
TGTGCTAGTGGTTCGACGACAGGGGTAGGATCACCCCTCCACTTT
CASGSTTGVGSPLHF
>TRBV9|TRBJ2-3|NA|NA
TGTGCCAGCAGCCTTGCGTACCGCACAGATACGCAGTATTTT
CASSLAYRTDTQYF
>TRBV7-2|TRBJ2-2|NA|NA
TGTGCCAGCAAGTTAGGGCAGGGATACTCCGGGGAGCTGTTTTTT
CASKLGQGYSGELFF
>TRBV5-4|TRBJ2-4|TRBD2|NA
TGTGCCAGCAGCCGGGACTACAAAAACATTCAGTACTTC
CASSRDYKNIQYF
>TRBV19|TRBJ2-2|NA|once
TGTGCCAGTAGTATTCCACAGGGACGGAGAACCGGGGAGCTGTTTTTT
CASSIPQGRRTGELFF
>TRBV3-1/TRBV3-2|TRBJ1-6|TRBD1|NA
TGTGCCAGCAGCCAGCAGGGGGCGTCCTATAATTCACCCCTCCACTTT
CASSQQGASYNSPLHF
>TRBV6-5|TRBJ1-6|TRBD1|NA
TGTGCCAGCAGGGACAGGACCAGCTCACCCCTCCACTTT
CASRDRTSSPLHF
>TRBV7-2|TRBJ2-7|TRBD2|NA
TGTGCCAGCAGCTTAGTGAGCGGGACCTTCTACGAGCAGTACTTC
CASSLVSGTFYEQYF